Presented here are 8 T cell receptor beta chains from one specimen sequenced in a study of Ad26.COV2.S vaccination and SARS-CoV-2 variants. The treatment: roughly 20 received Ad26.COV2.S at low or high dose, single or two shots; about 5 received placebo; per-sample allocation not given. Repertoires come from day 63 after the first vaccine or placebo injection. Clones were sequenced by immunoSEQ multiplex PCR, and TCRdb holds only the in-frame ones, with some missing. The profile shows about 350,000 clones, about 85% of them singletons. The sequencing used peripheral blood, collected in a trial of Ad26.COV2.S vaccine versus placebo. The receptors come from a person between 18 and 60 years old who received the Ad26.COV2.S COVID-19 vaccine or a placebo.

V is TRBV3-1 (or the pseudogene TRBV3-2) and J is TRBJ2-3; 12 bases fit TRBD2. Losses at the gene ends were 2 bases for V and 6 bases for J; bases not matched to a gene: 3. CDR1 and CDR2 (germline): LGHDT, YNNKEL (reference sequence). The CDR3 is 15 amino acids. Here the CDR3 reads CASSQLAGGPDTQYF. The CDR3, as DNA: TGTGCCAGCAGCCAACTAGCGGGAGGGCCCGATACGCAGTATTTT.

The V and J genes are TRBV5-8 and TRBJ2-5; D ambiguous. Deletions cut 8 bases from V and 5 bases from J, with 16 bases between. The CDR3 totals 13 residues. Per the germline V gene, CDR1 is SGHTS and CDR2 is YDEGEE. For the CDR3, the DNA is TGTGCCAGTACCCTACGGAACGGGGAGACCCAGTACTTC. As protein: CASTLRNGETQYF.

This clone was detected only a few times. The chain links TRBV11-3 to TRBJ2-2; D is uncertain. The CDR3 has 15 amino acids. Between the trimmed V and J ends, which lost 4 bases and 1 base, there was a span of 10 bases. Per germline, CDR1 SGHNT and CDR2 YENEEA. The CDR3 loop reads CASSSSRLNTGELFF. The DNA of the CDR3 is TGTGCCAGCAGCTCATCAAGACTGAACACCGGGGAGCTGTTTTTT.

V and J are TRBV27 and TRBJ1-2, with D possibly matching TRBD1 (6 bases). This CDR3 is 13 amino acids long. Germline V lookup: CDR1 MNHEY, CDR2 SMNVEV (reference sequence). V was trimmed by 3 bases and J by 6 bases, leaving 11 bases between them. CDR3 DNA: TGTGCCAGCAGTTTCAGCCAGGGGCATGGCTACACCTTC. It codes for CASSFSQGHGYTF.

The rearrangement joins TRBV7-9 to TRBJ2-7; perhaps D is TRBD1 or TRBD2 (5 bases each). The CDR3 has 15 amino acids. Germline V gene data show CDR1 as SEHNR and CDR2 as FQNEAQ (reference sequence). V lost 1 base and J 1 base, leaving 11 bases between the germline ends. In DNA, the CDR3 is TGTGCCAGCAGCTTAGGAGGGGCGGGTTCCTACGAGCAGTACTTC. It specifies CASSLGGAGSYEQYF.

The CDR3 region is CAISESELRNTEAFF. In nucleotides, the CDR3 is TGTGCCATCAGTGAGTCAGAACTGAGGAACACTGAAGCTTTCTTT. This chain links TRBV10-3 with TRBJ1-1, with D hard to call. The CDR3 consists of 15 residues. The V end was cut by 0 bases, the J end by 1 base, with 9 bases between. CDR1 and CDR2 (germline): ENHRY, SYGVKD.

This rearrangement joins TRBV18 to TRBJ2-2, with 14 positions matching TRBD2. Germline assignment: CDR1 KGHSH and CDR2 LQKENI. This CDR3 has 18 residues. The V segment lost 6 bases and the J segment 0 bases; nucleotides outside the gene matches: 6. DNA for the CDR3: TGTGCCAGCTCTCCCCGGACTAGCGGGAGGTCGAACACCGGGGAGCTGTTTTTT. Its translation: CASSPRTSGRSNTGELFF.

The chain links TRBV6-5 to TRBJ2-2; no firm D call. The ends were cut back, 6 bases at V and 9 bases at J, with 17 bases in the middle. The CDR3 sequence is 14 residues long. Germline V CDR1 and CDR2: MNHEY, SVGAGI. The CDR3 nucleotides read TGTGCCAGCAGACGCAGCGAGACCCCGTGGGAGCTGTTTTTT. This gives the protein CASRRSETPWELFF.